This TCR beta chain was captured in a study of T cell responses to AZD1222 COVID-19 vaccine. Trimming shortened V by 8 bases and J by 0 bases, and 13 bases separated the two germline ends. This CDR3 region has 14 residues. Germline loops: CDR1 LNHDA, CDR2 SQIVND (reference sequence). Sequencing used immunoSEQ multiplex PCR; TCRdb keeps in-frame clones, though not all of them. The sample lists 130,000 or so clones, roughly 93% seen once, with roughly 0.9% in the top ten. The clonotype comes from an adult in good health. The sequenced sample was peripheral blood, obtained on day 0 of AZD1222 vaccination. The genes are TRBV19 and TRBJ1-1, with D perhaps matching TRBD1 (6 bases). CDR3 sequence: CASGLQGLNTEAFF. For the CDR3, the DNA is TGTGCCAGTGGATTACAGGGACTGAACACTGAAGCTTTCTTT.